The sequence of this TCR delta chain was determined in a study of gamma-delta T cells after stem cell transplantation. TCRdb re-processed the RT-PCR reads using CATT. The sample has 2,800 or so delta-chain clones, more than 7% seen once. This clone was seen more than once but under ten times. This may come from a read error, since a much larger clone is one base off. Other DNA sequences in this sample translate to the same CDR3. The CDR3 extends over 25 amino acids. Germline values: CDR1 GEAIGNYY, CDR2 EKD. This sequence originates from a human donor. It is not recorded whose cells these are; they may come from a transplant donor. The chain joins TRDV2 to TRDJ3, with 13 bases matching TRDD3. The sample comprised gamma-delta T cells. The CDR3 DNA reads TGTGCCTGTGACACCAGTTGGGAGGACTACTGGGGGATACGGCCTCGCTCCTGGGACACCCGGCAGATGTTTTTC. It specifies CACDTSWEDYWGIRPRSWDTRQMFF.